The source of this T cell receptor (beta chain) is a study of T cells after yellow fever vaccination. The authors made TCR cDNA by 5'RACE template switching, adding a universal primer site and UMIs. TCRdb re-called the 5' RACE reads through MiXCR, storing one row per CDR3 protein. This table holds some 340,000 distinct CDR3 sequences, approximately 11% found once. A note on this clonotype: What it recognizes is unknown.

Broader study findings: The CD4 compartment and the CD8 compartment contained a small share of clonotypes in common. The study re-detected most primary-vaccination clones after the booster (approximately 97% CD4, roughly 91% CD8).

The CDR3 covers 15 residues. The germline V gene encodes CDR1 MNHNS and CDR2 SASEGT. Trimming took 1 base from V and 4 from J, leaving 13 bases between them. This receptor was identified in a man aged 18 to 29 who received the YFV17D yellow fever vaccine. The gene calls are TRBV6-1 and TRBJ1-1; D uncertain. This material consisted of CD4+ T cells sorted from PBMCs, taken 45 days after the yellow fever booster vaccination. The CDR3 nucleotides are TGTGCCAGCAGTGAAGTGATGGGGATGGGCACTGAAGCTTTCTTT. This sequence encodes CASSEVMGMGTEAFF.